The 29 T cell receptor beta chains below were found in one sample sequenced in a study of blood T cell repertoires in COVID-19. The data were produced by immunoSEQ multiplex PCR, yet TCRdb's version contains in-frame clones alone and is incomplete. Of 300,000 to 450,000 clones detected, approximately 81% appear once; the ten largest clones hold approximately 3.7%. The sequenced sample was peripheral blood. These receptors were obtained from a woman younger than 30 with acute or convalescent COVID-19.

V is TRBV6-5 and J is TRBJ2-5; tentatively, D is TRBD2 (5 bases). This CDR3 is 12 amino acids long. Germline V gives CDR1 MNHEY, CDR2 SVGAGI. V gave up 6 bases and J gave up 1 base, with 6 bases separating them. The chain's CDR3 is CASSRGQETQYF. The CDR3 DNA sequence: TGTGCCAGCAGCCGGGGCCAAGAGACCCAGTACTTC.

This clone has more than one count but fewer than ten. The V and J genes are TRBV3-1 (or the pseudogene TRBV3-2) and TRBJ1-2, with TRBD1 matching over 7 bases. Per germline, CDR1 LGHDT and CDR2 YNNKEL (reference sequence). The CDR3 has 15 amino acids. The ends lost 1 base at V and 3 bases at J; junction bases unmatched: 5. The DNA for the CDR3 is TGTGCCAGCAGCCAAGTGGCGACAGGGCACTATGGCTACACCTTC. This translates into CASSQVATGHYGYTF.

The chain employs TRBV2 and TRBJ2-5, with D hard to call. V shed 7 bases and J shed 3 bases, with 3 bases lying between them. CDR1 and CDR2 from the germline V gene are SNHLY and FYNNEI. This CDR3 has 10 residues. The CDR3 spells CASTKETQYF. The CDR3, as DNA: TGTGCCAGCACTAAAGAGACCCAGTACTTC. The variable domain in full, completed from reference TRBV2 and TRBJ2-5, reads EPEVTQTPSHQVTQMGQEVILRCVPISNHLYFYWYRQILGQKVEFLVSFYNNEISEKSEIFDDQFSVERPDGSNFTLKIRSTKLEDSAMYFCASTKETQYFGPGTRLLVL.

The V and J genes are TRBV6-1 and TRBJ2-3; a weak D match, TRBD2 (6 bases). The CDR3 sequence is 15 residues long. Germline CDR1 reads MNHNS; CDR2 reads SASEGT. V was pared by 1 base and J by 2 bases, with 10 bases between. This CDR3 is CASSEVTGDTDTQYF. In nucleotides, the CDR3 is TGTGCCAGCAGTGAAGTTACGGGGGACACAGATACGCAGTATTTT.

The chain recombines TRBV5-1 with TRBJ2-5; 9 nucleotides align to TRBD1. The germline CDR1 and CDR2 sequences are SGHRS and YFSETQ. The CDR3 is made up of 16 amino acids. The trim removed 0 bases at V and 4 bases at J, leaving 7 bases unmatched. The CDR3 protein is CASSLEGTGTAETQYF. For the CDR3, the DNA is TGCGCCAGCAGCTTGGAAGGGACAGGGACGGCAGAGACCCAGTACTTC. Full variable domain (missing parts from reference TRBV5-1 and TRBJ2-5): KAGVTQTPRYLIKTRGQQVTLSCSPISGHRSVSWYQQTPGQGLQFLFEYFSETQRNKGNFPGRFSGRQFSNSRSEMNVSTLELGDSALYLCASSLEGTGTAETQYFGPGTRLLVL.

This sequence joins TRBV6-1 and TRBJ1-6; D may be TRBD1 (5 bases). There are 16 residues in the CDR3. Germline assignment: CDR1 MNHNS and CDR2 SASEGT. V shed 2 bases and J shed 0 bases, with 8 bases lying between them. The CDR3 DNA follows: TGTGCCAGCAGTGAATGGGGGGGCTCCTATAATTCACCCCTCCACTTT. Translated, it gives CASSEWGGSYNSPLHF.

This clone was found many times. The chain recombines TRBV15 with TRBJ2-2; no clear D gene. The CDR3 is 16 residues long. Trimming cost V 5 bases and J 3 bases, with 16 bases left between them. Germline V gives CDR1 LNHNV, CDR2 YYDKDF (reference sequence). CDR3 in DNA: TGTGCCACCAGCGGCTCCCGGAGAACTTACACCGGGGAGCTGTTTTTT. Translated, it gives CATSGSRRTYTGELFF. Supplemented by reference TRBV15 and TRBJ2-2, the full variable domain reads DAMVIQNPRYQVTQFGKPVTLSCSQTLNHNVMYWYQQKSSQAPKLLFHYYDKDFNNEADTPDNFQSRRPNTSFCFLDIRSPGLGDTAMYLCATSGSRRTYTGELFFGEGSRLTVL.

The chain employs TRBV28 and TRBJ2-5, with 9 bases aligning to TRBD1. The V segment lost 8 bases and the J segment 5 bases; nucleotides outside the gene matches: 6. From germline, CDR1 is MDHEN and CDR2 SYDVKM. This CDR3 has 13 residues. As DNA, the CDR3 is TGTGCCAGCGGAAACAGGGGGCTTGAGACCCAGTACTTC. Translation: CASGNRGLETQYF.

Comments on this clone: This likely stems from a read error, as it lies one base from a far larger clone. The chain couples TRBV7-3 to TRBJ1-1, with 10 bases lining up with TRBD1. CDR1 SGHTA and CDR2 FQGTGA come from the germline V gene. The CDR3 extends over 14 amino acids. The V gene end was trimmed by 5 bases and the J gene end by 3 bases; junction bases not matched to a gene: 3. As DNA, the CDR3 is TGTGCCAGCAGCGCCGGGACAGGGGACACTGAAGCTTTCTTT. This sequence encodes CASSAGTGDTEAFF.

The chain is built from TRBV19 and TRBJ1-5; 8 nucleotides match TRBD1. From germline, CDR1 is LNHDA and CDR2 SQIVND (reference sequence). J was trimmed by 5 bases and V by 3 bases; bases with no gene match: 12. This CDR3 comprises 17 residues. The CDR3 sequence is CASSIEGGTGLHQPQHF. The DNA for the CDR3 is TGTGCCAGTAGTATTGAGGGGGGGACAGGTCTGCATCAGCCCCAGCATTTT.

This sequence joins TRBV6-5 and TRBJ1-1; weak D call: TRBD1 (5 bases). V shed 6 bases and J shed 5 bases, with 13 bases lying between them. The CDR3 length is 13 residues. Looked up from germline, CDR1 is MNHEY and CDR2 is SVGAGI. The CDR3 loop is CASSLQGWTEAFF. The CDR3 nucleotides are TGTGCCAGCAGCCTGCAGGGTTGGACTGAAGCTTTCTTT.

The chain joins TRBV5-8 to TRBJ2-1; weak D call: TRBD1 (5 bases). Deletions cut 0 bases from V and 7 bases from J, with 14 bases between. Germline CDR1 is SGHTS and CDR2 is YDEGEE. CDR3 length equals 15 residues. Written as DNA, the CDR3 is TGTGCCAGCAGCTTGGGGCAGGGTGCGACGAATGAGCAGTTCTTC. This codes for CASSLGQGATNEQFF.

The CDR3 bases are TGTGCCAGCAGCGTAGCGGGAGGGCCTTACGAGCAGTACTTC. Protein sequence: CASSVAGGPYEQYF. The V call is TRBV9, the J call TRBJ2-7, with TRBD2 matching 8 bases. Losses at the gene ends were 0 bases for V and 4 bases for J; bases not matched to a gene: 3. This CDR3 region has 14 residues. Per the germline V gene, CDR1 is SGDLS and CDR2 is YYNGEE.

The chain employs TRBV4-1 and TRBJ2-7; TRBD1 is a possible D gene (6 bases). The CDR3 has 15 residues. The V end was cut by 0 bases, the J end by 4 bases, with 13 bases between. The germline V gene encodes CDR1 MGHRA and CDR2 YSYEKL. CDR3 residues: CASSQDPGAGYEQYF. The DNA for the CDR3 is TGCGCCAGCAGCCAAGATCCAGGGGCAGGGTACGAGCAGTACTTC.

The V and J genes are TRBV10-3 and TRBJ1-1; TRBD1 agrees at 7 bases. Unmatched junction bases numbered 14, after V lost 3 bases and J lost 4 bases. The germline V gene encodes CDR1 ENHRY and CDR2 SYGVKD. This CDR3 is 17 amino acids long. The CDR3 loop reads CAISDLGPLDRSTEAFF. In DNA, the CDR3 is TGTGCCATCAGTGACCTGGGACCCCTGGACAGGTCCACTGAAGCTTTCTTT.

Only a few counts were recorded for this clone. The rearrangement links TRBV5-1 to TRBJ1-2, with D perhaps matching TRBD1 (6 bases). CDR1 is SGHRS and CDR2 is YFSETQ in the germline V gene. The CDR3 is 14 amino acids. Trimming shortened V by 7 bases and J by 3 bases, and 16 bases separated the two germline ends. The CDR3 reads CASSRTGIDYGYTF. Written as DNA, the CDR3 is TGCGCCAGCTCCCGAACAGGGATCGACTATGGCTACACCTTC.

The chain combines TRBV12-2 with TRBJ1-4; the listed D gene, TRBD1, was not tested against the DNA. TRBV12-2 is a known pseudogene. There are 13 residues in the CDR3. CDR3 amino acids: CAVFRDRVEKLFF. CDR3 bases: TGTGCAGTATTCCGGGACAGAGTCGAAAAACTGTTTTTT.

About this clone: Other nucleotide sequences in the sample specify the same CDR3. The chain uses TRBV6-4 and TRBJ1-6; the D is unclear. Trimming took off 0 bases at V and 6 bases at J, with 6 bases between the two ends. The CDR3 contains 14 residues. CDR1 is MRHNA and CDR2 is SNTAGT in the germline V gene. The chain's CDR3 is CASSDSPGNSPLHF. CDR3 nucleotides: TGTGCCAGCAGTGACTCGCCCGGTAATTCACCCCTCCACTTT.

This clone has a single count. The chain recombines TRBV11-1 with TRBJ2-5; 9 nucleotides agree with TRBD1. The V and J ends lost 5 bases and 2 bases, in that order; junction bases with no gene match: 6. Germline loops: CDR1 SGHAT, CDR2 FQDESV (reference sequence). The CDR3 contains 15 residues. The CDR3 loop is CASSQGQGQQETQYF. CDR3 bases: TGTGCCAGCAGCCAAGGACAGGGGCAACAAGAGACCCAGTACTTC.

The chain employs TRBV3-1 (or the pseudogene TRBV3-2) and TRBJ2-1; the D gene is possibly TRBD1 (7 bases). The ends were cut back, 1 base at V and 4 bases at J, with 11 bases in the middle. This CDR3 spans 15 amino acids. Germline V gene data show CDR1 as LGHDT and CDR2 as YNNKEL (reference sequence). The CDR3 coding sequence is TGTGCCAGCAGCCAAGGGAGGGGACAGTACAATGAGCAGTTCTTC. This translates into CASSQGRGQYNEQFF.

This chain joins TRBV5-6 and TRBJ1-1; D remains unclear. CDR3 size: 15 residues. CDR1 is SGHDT and CDR2 is YYEEEE in the germline V gene. Deletions cut 3 bases from V and 4 bases from J, with 16 bases between. The CDR3 DNA follows: TGTGCCAGCAGCTGGACCGTCGGGGTGGGCACTGAAGCTTTCTTT. It specifies CASSWTVGVGTEAFF.

This clone was seen a single time. This rearrangement joins TRBV25-1 to TRBJ2-1, with 13 positions matching TRBD2. The CDR3 is 15 residues long. J lost 9 bases, V lost 9 bases, and 11 bases had no gene match. From germline, CDR1 is MGHDK and CDR2 SYGVNS. The CDR3 spells CASELAGGPVGEQFF. CDR3 nucleotide sequence: TGTGCCAGTGAACTAGCGGGAGGGCCTGTGGGTGAGCAGTTCTTC.

The V gene is TRBV5-1, the J gene TRBJ2-5, with 7 bases lining up with TRBD1. The CDR3 is 15 amino acids. CDR1 is SGHRS and CDR2 is YFSETQ in the germline V gene. V shed 0 bases, J shed 1 base, and the junction held 3 bases outside the gene matches. CDR3 coding DNA: TGCGCCAGCAGCTTGGAAAGGGGGCTCCAAGAGACCCAGTACTTC. It yields the protein CASSLERGLQETQYF.

The chain joins TRBV4-1 to TRBJ1-6; D may be TRBD1 (5 bases). The germline V gene encodes CDR1 MGHRA and CDR2 YSYEKL. CDR3 length: 17 residues. V was shortened by 1 base and J by 8 bases, with 18 bases between the two germline ends. The CDR3 loop is CASSQVSAGSTDSPLHF. In DNA, the CDR3 is TGCGCCAGCAGCCAAGTTTCTGCAGGGTCGACGGATTCACCCCTCCACTTT.

V gene TRBV15 combines with J gene TRBJ2-7; 10 bases map to TRBD2. There are 18 residues in the CDR3. The germline CDR1 and CDR2 sequences are LNHNV and YYDKDF (reference sequence). V was pared by 0 bases and J by 3 bases, with 11 bases of the junction left unmatched. The CDR3 region has the DNA TGTGCCACCAGCAGAGATTTAGCGGGAGGACTTAAAATCTACGAGCAGTACTTC. This sequence encodes CATSRDLAGGLKIYEQYF. Variable domain in full (rest from reference TRBV15 and TRBJ2-7): DAMVIQNPRYQVTQFGKPVTLSCSQTLNHNVMYWYQQKSSQAPKLLFHYYDKDFNNEADTPDNFQSRRPNTSFCFLDIRSPGLGDTAMYLCATSRDLAGGLKIYEQYFGPGTRLTVT.

The chain links TRBV30 to TRBJ2-2; 10 bases line up with TRBD1. The germline V gene has CDR1 GTSNPN and CDR2 SVGIG (reference sequence). V lost 1 base and J lost 2; bases outside the gene matches: 1. The CDR3 consists of 15 residues. The CDR3 protein is CAWSGDRGNTGELFF. The CDR3 DNA is TGTGCCTGGAGTGGGGACAGGGGTAACACCGGGGAGCTGTTTTTT.

About this clone itself: This sample includes further DNA sequences coding for the same CDR3. The CDR3 protein is CASSPGDRGNSPLHF. In DNA, the CDR3 is TGTGCCAGCAGTCCGGGGGACAGGGGCAATTCACCCCTCCACTTT. This chain uses TRBV28 with TRBJ1-6; 10 positions match TRBD1. The CDR3 length is 15 residues. Trimming cost V 5 bases and J 7 bases; bases outside gene matches: 5. CDR1 is MDHEN, CDR2 SYDVKM, per germline.

Notes on this clone: The same CDR3 can be traced to other DNA sequences in this sample. V and J are TRBV9 and TRBJ1-2; 9 bases agree with TRBD1. Germline V CDR1 and CDR2: SGDLS, YYNGEE. With 0 bases clipped from V and 6 bases from J, the junction kept 6 bases outside the gene matches. The CDR3 is 15 residues long. The CDR3 is CASSVAGQGKDGYTF. In DNA form, the CDR3 reads TGTGCCAGCAGCGTAGCAGGACAGGGGAAGGATGGCTACACCTTC.

This chain uses TRBV4-2 with TRBJ1-2; D not resolved. This CDR3 spans 15 amino acids. V lost 1 base and J 6 bases, leaving 15 bases between the germline ends. Germline-derived CDR1 and CDR2 are LGHNA and YNFKEQ. CDR3 amino acids: CASSQGIEGRDGYTF. The DNA for the CDR3 is TGTGCCAGCAGCCAAGGGATAGAGGGAAGGGATGGCTACACCTTC.